What follows are 24 T cell receptor beta chains derived from one specimen sequenced in a study of T-cell memory formation after mild COVID-19. TCRdb re-analysed the 5' RACE reads in MiXCR, keeping a single row per CDR3 protein. The table includes about 160,000 distinct CDR3 sequences, 25% to 40% detected once. The source material was PBMCs or a T cell subset sorted from them (not recorded which). These receptors came from an adult woman who had mild COVID-19 (a few samples of this study predate the infection). Cell type and time point are not known.

The J gene is TRBJ2-2, the V gene TRBV12-3 or TRBV12-4; D remains ambiguous. The CDR3 spans 13 residues. With 3 bases removed from V and 2 bases from J, the gap between germline ends came to 4 bases. This CDR3 reads CASSLTNTGELFF. CDR3 coding DNA: TGTGCCAGCAGTTTGACCAACACCGGGGAGCTGTTTTTT.

The chain combines TRBV6-6 with TRBJ2-7; D may be TRBD2 (7 bases). V lost 4 bases to trimming and J lost 6 bases, with 19 bases between them. This CDR3 comprises 15 residues. From germline, CDR1 is MNHNY and CDR2 SVGAGI (reference sequence). CDR3 in DNA: TGTGCCAGCAGTTCCGAGGGGGGGCCTCTGGGCGAGCAGTACTTC. Its translation is CASSSEGGPLGEQYF.

This rearrangement joins TRBV4-3 to TRBJ2-1, with 11 bases matching TRBD2. Germline trimming cut 1 base from V and 6 bases from J; bases unmatched to any gene: 8. CDR3 length equals 17 residues. The germline gives CDR1 LGHNA, CDR2 YSLEER. CDR3 sequence (DNA): TGCGCCAGCAGCCAAGTGGGGCCCGGGACTAGCGGCAATGAGCAGTTCTTC. Translating gives CASSQVGPGTSGNEQFF.

This clonotype was detected a few times. The chain combines TRBV3-1 with TRBJ2-5; no firm D call. The CDR3 consists of 12 residues. V lost 4 bases, J lost 3 bases, and 6 bases lay in between. Germline lookup yields CDR1 LGHDT and CDR2 YNNKEL (reference sequence). CDR3 in DNA: TGTGCCAGCAGCCTTTCTAAAGAGACCCAGTACTTC. Its protein is CASSLSKETQYF.

The gene calls are TRBV14 and TRBJ2-5; D uncertain. Germline-derived CDR1 and CDR2 are SGHDN and FVKESK. The V end lost 2 bases, the J end lost 7 bases, and 11 bases lay between the germline ends. This CDR3 is built from 13 residues. This CDR3 is CASSQNWAGTQYF. CDR3 in DNA: TGTGCCAGCAGCCAAAACTGGGCAGGGACCCAGTACTTC.

The sample holds a few counts of this clonotype. The chain employs TRBV6-2 or TRBV6-3 and TRBJ2-2, with TRBD2 identical over 9 bases. CDR1 is MNHEY, CDR2 SVGEGT, per germline. V lost 11 bases, J lost 3 bases, and 13 bases stayed unmatched. This CDR3 region has 16 residues. The CDR3 nucleotides read TGTGCCGCTGACCAGGGACTAGCTCTGGACACCGGGGAGCTGTTTTTT. As protein: CAADQGLALDTGELFF.

This clonotype was counted a few times. The chain joins TRBV5-5 to TRBJ1-1, with D possibly matching TRBD1 (6 bases). This CDR3 is 14 amino acids long. Deletions cut 3 bases from V and 5 bases from J, with 14 bases between. The V gene's germline CDR1 is SGHKS and CDR2 YYEKEE (reference sequence). CDR3 nucleotides: TGTGCCAGCAGCTACCAAAATAGGGGGACTGAAGCTTTCTTT. Its protein is CASSYQNRGTEAFF.

The chain is built from TRBV7-2 and TRBJ1-1; 7 bases fit TRBD1. The CDR3 runs to 14 residues. CDR1 is SGHTA, CDR2 FQGNSA, per germline. With V trimmed by 5 bases and J by 1 base, 4 bases remained unmatched. The CDR3 reads CASSPQGRNTEAFF. The CDR3 coding sequence is TGTGCCAGCAGCCCACAGGGGAGGAACACTGAAGCTTTCTTT.

This clonotype was recorded a few times. The chain employs TRBV4-2 and TRBJ1-5; D not certain. Germline lookup yields CDR1 LGHNA and CDR2 YNFKEQ. The CDR3 extends over 13 amino acids. V dropped 3 bases and J dropped 6 bases, with 9 bases sitting between them. Here the CDR3 DNA reads TGTGCCAGCAGCCAGGAGAGGATTCAGCCCCAGCATTTT. Protein: CASSQERIQPQHF.

This chain connects TRBV5-4 to TRBJ1-1; no clear D. Germline CDR1 is SGHNT and CDR2 is YYREEE (reference sequence). Trimming took off 4 bases at V and 6 bases at J, with 16 bases between the two ends. This CDR3 spans 14 amino acids. The CDR3 coding sequence is TGTGCCAGCAGCCTAGAGCTCCAAATGGCTGAAGCTTTCTTT. This gives the protein CASSLELQMAEAFF.

This clonotype was detected a few times. The chain has TRBV4-1 and TRBJ1-3; TRBD1 matches at 7 bases. The germline V gene encodes CDR1 MGHRA and CDR2 YSYEKL. J gave up 4 bases and V 5 bases, and 11 bases lay outside the gene matches. The CDR3 loop spans 16 amino acids. The CDR3 DNA follows: TGCGCCAGCAGCGCCCGGGACAGATTGTCCGGAAACACCATATATTTT. It is translated as CASSARDRLSGNTIYF.

This clonotype was picked up a small number of times. V usage is TRBV7-9 and J usage is TRBJ2-5; 7 nucleotides agree with TRBD1. Germline CDR1 reads SEHNR; CDR2 reads FQNEAQ (reference sequence). This CDR3 has 15 amino acids. The junction had 8 bases not matched to a gene; V was cut back by 7 bases and J by 0 bases. The CDR3 protein is CASTIGTAYQETQYF. CDR3 bases: TGTGCCAGCACCATTGGGACAGCTTACCAAGAGACCCAGTACTTC.

V gene TRBV6-1 combines with J gene TRBJ1-2, with D unclear. Trimming cost V 0 bases and J 5 bases, with 7 bases left between them. Germline V gene lookup returns CDR1 MNHNS and CDR2 SASEGT. The CDR3 spans 13 residues. CDR3 in DNA: TGTGCCAGCAGTGAAGCGGGTCTTTATGGCTACACCTTC. Its protein is CASSEAGLYGYTF.

This clonotype was observed many times. This rearrangement joins TRBV7-3 to TRBJ2-7; no clear D. Looked up from germline, CDR1 is SGHTA and CDR2 is FQGTGA. This CDR3 is built from 13 residues. V lost 2 bases and J lost 2, with 7 bases in between. This CDR3 is CASSLERTYEQYF. For the CDR3, the DNA is TGTGCCAGCAGCTTAGAGCGAACCTACGAGCAGTACTTC.

CDR3 sequence: CASSLTEGTDTQYF. In DNA form, the CDR3 reads TGTGCCAGCAGCTTAACGGAGGGGACAGATACGCAGTATTTT. The chain recombines TRBV11-1 with TRBJ2-3; TRBD2 is a possible D gene (6 bases). The CDR3 is made up of 14 amino acids. In germline, CDR1 is SGHAT, CDR2 FQDESV (reference sequence). V lost 2 bases and J 3 bases, leaving 9 bases between the germline ends.

The chain couples TRBV29-1 to TRBJ2-1, with 7 bases matching TRBD2. Germline assignment: CDR1 SQVTM and CDR2 ANQGSEA. The CDR3 loop spans 14 amino acids. The trim removed 6 bases at V and 9 bases at J, leaving 14 bases unmatched. CDR3 in DNA: TGCAGCGTGATGGGGGGGGTCAGTTTCAGTGAGCAGTTCTTC. Translating gives CSVMGGVSFSEQFF.

The chain joins TRBV7-9 to TRBJ2-1; 10 positions match TRBD2. The trim removed 1 base at V and 9 bases at J, leaving 6 bases unmatched. The CDR3 length is 15 residues. CDR1 is SEHNR, CDR2 FQNEAQ, per germline (reference sequence). CDR3 sequence: CASSLGLAGVVEQFF. CDR3 coding DNA: TGTGCCAGCAGCTTAGGACTAGCGGGTGTGGTTGAGCAGTTCTTC.

This clonotype was observed once. The V and J genes are TRBV18 and TRBJ2-3, with 11 bases aligning to TRBD1. J lost 1 base, V lost 3 bases, and 6 bases had no gene match. The CDR3 runs 17 residues. The germline CDR1 and CDR2 sequences are KGHSH and LQKENI. The DNA for the CDR3 is TGTGCCAGCTCACCTCGGACAGGGGGCTTTCGCACAGATACGCAGTATTTT. Translation: CASSPRTGGFRTDTQYF. The full variable domain, in which reference TRBV18 and TRBJ2-3 provide the parts outside the CDR3, is NAGVMQNPRHLVRRRGQEARLRCSPMKGHSHVYWYRQLPEEGLKFMVYLQKENIIDESGMPKERFSAEFPKEGPSILRIQQVVRGDSAAYFCASSPRTGGFRTDTQYFGPGTRLTVL.

This clonotype was found once. This rearrangement joins TRBV14 to TRBJ2-2, with a possible D match to TRBD1 (7 bases). V lost 3 bases to trimming and J lost 6 bases, with 14 bases between them. Looked up from germline, CDR1 is SGHDN and CDR2 is FVKESK. This CDR3 is built from 15 residues. The CDR3 loop is CASSQTRQGAGELFF. The DNA for the CDR3 is TGTGCCAGCAGCCAGACTAGACAGGGCGCCGGGGAGCTGTTTTTT.

The chain uses TRBV11-1 and TRBJ2-2; D is unresolved. The V end lost 5 bases, the J end lost 4 bases, and 11 bases lay between the germline ends. Germline loops: CDR1 SGHAT, CDR2 FQDESV (reference sequence). This CDR3 contains 14 residues. The chain's CDR3 is CASSHAGVTGELFF. DNA of the CDR3: TGTGCCAGCAGCCATGCTGGTGTCACCGGGGAGCTGTTTTTT.

This clonotype has only a few counts. The chain combines TRBV5-5 with TRBJ2-5, with TRBD1 identical over 8 bases. After removal of 4 bases from V and 3 bases from J, the junction contained 5 bases not matched to a gene. The germline V gene has CDR1 SGHKS and CDR2 YYEKEE (reference sequence). CDR3 length: 14 residues. The CDR3 region has the DNA TGTGCCAGCAGCCTGGACAGGGTTGAAGAGACCCAGTACTTC. It codes for CASSLDRVEETQYF.

V gene TRBV28 combines with J gene TRBJ1-5; no reliable D call. The CDR3 totals 15 residues. V lost 5 bases to trimming and J lost 4 bases, with 15 bases between them. Germline values: CDR1 MDHEN, CDR2 SYDVKM. The CDR3 coding sequence is TGTGCCAGCAGTACGAGAGGAGAAGGGAATCAGCCCCAGCATTTT. This gives the protein CASSTRGEGNQPQHF.

In its sample, this clonotype was seen once. The chain combines TRBV20-1 with TRBJ1-4; 7 bases align to TRBD1. V shed 4 bases and J 7 bases; nucleotides not matched to a gene: 9. Germline loops: CDR1 DFQATT, CDR2 SNEGSKA (reference sequence). This CDR3 region has 14 residues. The chain's CDR3 is CSATPWDRAEKLFF. The CDR3 region has the DNA TGCAGTGCTACCCCTTGGGACAGAGCTGAAAAACTGTTTTTT.

V and J are TRBV18 and TRBJ2-7, with 14 nucleotides matching TRBD2. Unmatched junction bases numbered 5, after V lost 1 base and J lost 6 bases. Looked up from germline, CDR1 is KGHSH and CDR2 is LQKENI. The CDR3 has 16 amino acids. As DNA, the CDR3 is TGTGCCAGCTCACCACGGGGGACTAGCGGGAGTGGCGAGCAGTACTTC. It yields the protein CASSPRGTSGSGEQYF.